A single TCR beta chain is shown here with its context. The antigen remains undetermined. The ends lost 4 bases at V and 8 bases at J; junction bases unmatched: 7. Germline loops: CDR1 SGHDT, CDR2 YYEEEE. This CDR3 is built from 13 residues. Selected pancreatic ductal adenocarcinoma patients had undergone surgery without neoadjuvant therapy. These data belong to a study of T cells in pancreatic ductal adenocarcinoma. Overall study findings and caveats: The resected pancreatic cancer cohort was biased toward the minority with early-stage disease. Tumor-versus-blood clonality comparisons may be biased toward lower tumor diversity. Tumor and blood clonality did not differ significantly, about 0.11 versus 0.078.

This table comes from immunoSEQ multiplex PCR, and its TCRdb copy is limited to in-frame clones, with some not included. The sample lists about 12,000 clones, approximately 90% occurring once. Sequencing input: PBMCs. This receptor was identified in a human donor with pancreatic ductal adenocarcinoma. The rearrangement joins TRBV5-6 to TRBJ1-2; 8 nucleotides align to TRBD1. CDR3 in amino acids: CASSPRGRGGYTF. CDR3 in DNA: TGTGCCAGCAGCCCCAGGGGGCGGGGAGGCTACACCTTC.